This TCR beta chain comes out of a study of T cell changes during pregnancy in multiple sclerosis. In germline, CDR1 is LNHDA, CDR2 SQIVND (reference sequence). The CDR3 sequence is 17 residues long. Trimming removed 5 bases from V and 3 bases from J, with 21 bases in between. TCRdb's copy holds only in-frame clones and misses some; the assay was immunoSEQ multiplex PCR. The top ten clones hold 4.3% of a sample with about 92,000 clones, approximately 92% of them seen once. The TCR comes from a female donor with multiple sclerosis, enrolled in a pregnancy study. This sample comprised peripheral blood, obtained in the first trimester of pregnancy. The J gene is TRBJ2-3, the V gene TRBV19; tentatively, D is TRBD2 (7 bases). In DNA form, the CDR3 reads TGTGCCAGTAGTGTAGGGGGGGAGTCCTTGTGGACAGATACGCAGTATTTT. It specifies CASSVGGESLWTDTQYF.